The rows below give T cell receptor beta chains drawn from one sample of a study of T cell responses to AZD1222 COVID-19 vaccine. Some clones are missing from TCRdb's copy, which holds only in-frame ones; the method was immunoSEQ multiplex PCR. Among 85,000 or so clones, about nine tenths were seen once, and the ten largest hold 5% to 6%. The sample here was peripheral blood, taken on day 0 of AZD1222 vaccination. These receptor sequences come from an adult in good health. The CDR3 runs from the conserved cysteine through the conserved F or W. D genes are given only for firm matches. Some rows have no size entry. The others give once, few or many, or a class for an expanded clone.

TRBV24-1	-	-	TRBJ2-7	TGTGCCACCAGTGACCCAGACGGGAGTAGGGACGAGCAGTACTTC	CATSDPDGSRDEQYF
TRBV6-5	-	-	TRBJ1-1	TGTGCCAGCAGCATCACAGGCGGGAACACTGAAGCTTTCTTT	CASSITGGNTEAFF
TRBV18	once	-	TRBJ1-1	TGTGCCAGCTCACCAGCAGGGGACAACACTGAAGCTTTCTTT	CASSPAGDNTEAFF
TRBV3-1/TRBV3-2	-	TRBD1	TRBJ1-2	TGTGCCAGCAGCCAAGAGCCCGGTCGGGCAGGGGGCACCAAAACCGACTATGGCTACACCTTC	CASSQEPGRAGGTKTDYGYTF
TRBV19	-	-	TRBJ1-2	TGTGCCAGTAGTATAGACGGGACCGTCTATGGCTACACCTTC	CASSIDGTVYGYTF
TRBV7-2	-	-	TRBJ1-2	TGTGCCAGCAGCTTAGGACTATTAGGGTATGGCTACACCTTC	CASSLGLLGYGYTF
TRBV25-1	-	-	TRBJ2-5	TGTGCCAGCAGTTTTAGCGGTCTGGCCCAGTACTTC	CASSFSGLAQYF
TRBV12-5	-	-	TRBJ2-1	TGTGCTAGTGGTTTTCAAGGAGTCTGGGGTGCGGGAAGCTCCTACAATGAGCAGTTCTTC	CASGFQGVWGAGSSYNEQFF
TRBV21-1	once	-	TRBJ1-1	TGTGCCAGCAGCGAACTTCAGGGGCAACTACAGAACACTGAAGCTTTCTTT	CASSELQGQLQNTEAFF
TRBV7-9	-	TRBD1	TRBJ2-7	TGTGCCAGCAGCCCACGGGACAGGGGCACCTACGAGCAGTACTTC	CASSPRDRGTYEQYF
TRBV5-8	-	TRBD1	TRBJ2-4	TGTGCCAGCAGCTTAGGACAGGGGGCGGCGAACATTCAGTACTTC	CASSLGQGAANIQYF
TRBV5-1	once	-	TRBJ2-1	TGCGCCAGCAGCATCAGCTACAATGAGCAGTTCTTC	CASSISYNEQFF
TRBV6-5	once	-	TRBJ2-7	TGTGCGGGGGGAAAGCGCAGGGAATTCTACGAGCAGTACTTC	CAGGKRREFYEQYF
TRBV5-5	-	-	TRBJ1-2	TGTGCCAGCAGCCCTGACAGACACTATGATGGCTACACCTTC	CASSPDRHYDGYTF
TRBV4-2	-	-	TRBJ2-3	TGTGCCAGCAGCCAAACGATGGCAGATACGCAGTATTTT	CASSQTMADTQYF
TRBV18	-	-	TRBJ2-7	TGTGCCAGCTCACCAGGGACCTCCTACGAGCAGTACTTC	CASSPGTSYEQYF
TRBV6-2/TRBV6-3	-	-	TRBJ1-2	TGTGCCAGCAGTTACCTGACAAACCCTAACTATGGCTACACCTTC	CASSYLTNPNYGYTF
TRBV10-3	-	TRBD1	TRBJ1-2	TGTGCCATCAGTGAGCTTCAGGGGGCGGGAGGCTACACCTTC	CAISELQGAGGYTF
TRBV29-1	-	-	TRBJ1-1	TGCAGCGCTCATACTGGTGAAGCTTTCTTT	CSAHTGEAFF
TRBV5-8	-	-	TRBJ2-5	TGTGCCAGCAGCTTGTTAACAGGGACCCGCCAAGAGACCCAGTACTTC	CASSLLTGTRQETQYF
TRBV12-3/TRBV12-4	-	-	TRBJ1-1	TGTGCCAGCAGTTCCCGACTGAATACTGAAGCTTTCTTT	CASSSRLNTEAFF
TRBV19	-	-	TRBJ2-2	TGTGCCAGCCTCGGGTGGGACACCGGGGAGCTGTTTTTT	CASLGWDTGELFF
TRBV18	once	-	TRBJ2-2	TGTGCCAGCTCACCATCCCACACCGGGGAGCTGTTTTTT	CASSPSHTGELFF
TRBV7-2	few	TRBD2	TRBJ2-1	TGTGCCAGCAGCCCGGGGGGGGTGGCCTCCTACAATGAGCAGTTCTTC	CASSPGGVASYNEQFF
TRBV2	few	-	TRBJ1-4	TGTGCCAGCAGTGGTACAGGACTAACTAATGAAAAACTGTTTTTT	CASSGTGLTNEKLFF
TRBV19	once	-	TRBJ1-1	TGTGCCAGTAGACACCCCCCGGGCAACACTGAAGCTTTCTTT	CASRHPPGNTEAFF
TRBV27	-	-	TRBJ2-5	TGTGCCAGCAGTCCCCGGGAGTGGGCACAAGAGACCCAGTACTTC	CASSPREWAQETQYF
TRBV7-9	-	TRBD1	TRBJ1-1	TGTGCCAGCAGCTTATCAGTCGGGACAGGGGTTATGAACACTGAAGCTTTCTTT	CASSLSVGTGVMNTEAFF
TRBV7-2	-	TRBD1	TRBJ1-1	TGTGCCAGCAGCGGACAGGGGGTGTACACTGAAGCTTTCTTT	CASSGQGVYTEAFF
TRBV5-1	-	-	TRBJ2-1	TGCGCCAGCAGCTTCGCACAGGCAATCTACAATGAGCAGTTCTTC	CASSFAQAIYNEQFF
TRBV30	-	-	TRBJ2-7	TGTGCCTGGAGAGGGGAGGACGAGCAGTACTTC	CAWRGEDEQYF
TRBV7-6	-	TRBD1	TRBJ1-2	TGTGCCAGCAGCTTATCAGGGACAGCAAACTATGGCTACACCTTC	CASSLSGTANYGYTF
TRBV20-1	-	-	TRBJ2-7	TGCAGTGTAGGGCAGAACTACGAGCAGTACTTC	CSVGQNYEQYF
TRBV7-2	-	TRBD2	TRBJ2-5	TGTGCCAGCAGCTTCCGCAGCGGGGGGATCCAAGAGACCCAGTACTTC	CASSFRSGGIQETQYF
TRBV19	-	-	TRBJ1-1	TGTGCCAGCGACAGTTTGAACACTGAAGCTTTCTTT	CASDSLNTEAFF
TRBV4-3	-	-	TRBJ2-1	TGCGCCAGCAGCCAAGATGGGATACAGGGCTACAATGAGCAGTTCTTC	CASSQDGIQGYNEQFF
TRBV30	-	-	TRBJ2-7	TGTGCCTGGAGCGTCTCCCACGAGCAGTACTTC	CAWSVSHEQYF